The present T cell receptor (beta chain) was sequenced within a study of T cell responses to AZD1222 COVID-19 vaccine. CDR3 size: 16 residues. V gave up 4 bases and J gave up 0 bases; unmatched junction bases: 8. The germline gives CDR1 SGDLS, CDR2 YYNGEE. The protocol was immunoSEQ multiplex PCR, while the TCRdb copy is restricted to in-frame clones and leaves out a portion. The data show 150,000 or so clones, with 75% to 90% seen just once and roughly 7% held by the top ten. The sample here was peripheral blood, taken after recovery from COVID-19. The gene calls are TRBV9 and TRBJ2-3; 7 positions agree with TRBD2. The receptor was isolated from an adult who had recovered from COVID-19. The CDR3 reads CASSPLRAGSTDTQYF. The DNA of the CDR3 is TGTGCCAGCAGCCCCCTACGAGCGGGGAGCACAGATACGCAGTATTTT. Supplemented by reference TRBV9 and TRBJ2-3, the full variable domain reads DSGVTQTPKHLITATGQRVTLRCSPRSGDLSVYWYQQSLDQGLQFLIQYYNGEERAKGNILERFSAQQFPDLHSELNLSSLELGDSALYFCASSPLRAGSTDTQYFGPGTRLTVL.